This T cell receptor (beta chain) appears in the sequencing data of a study of shared clonotypes between healthy human individuals. Germline V gene sequence: CDR1 ENHRY, CDR2 SYGVKD. V gave up 5 bases and J gave up 7 bases; unmatched junction bases: 11. The CDR3 runs 15 residues. An approximately 200 ng quantity of DNA, 30,000 to 35,000 T cell genomes, went into the sorted-subset replicate PCRs. Clones were read by immunoSEQ multiplex PCR, and TCRdb kept only the in-frame ones, dropping some. Here the sample spans some 2,400,000 clones, around 95% being singletons. The chain recombines TRBV10-3 with TRBJ2-7, with 10 bases lining up with TRBD2. The TCR sequence derives from a man in his late teens or twenties in good health. Sample: naive CD4+ T cells sorted from blood. The subset is: CD45RA+ positively selected. CDR3: CAISLGAGGPREQYF. CDR3 nucleotide sequence: TGTGCCATCAGTCTGGGAGCGGGGGGGCCGCGGGAGCAGTACTTC.